The 9 T cell receptor beta chains below were found in one sample sequenced in a study of blood T cell repertoires in COVID-19. Here immunoSEQ multiplex PCR was the method, and the copy in TCRdb shows in-frame clones only, minus some. The data hold around 60,000 clones, with around 88% observed a single time. Sequencing was carried out using peripheral blood. Every receptor here comes from a human donor in a cohort sampled during active COVID-19.

The chain carries TRBV9 and TRBJ2-1, with D perhaps matching TRBD1 (5 bases). V was shortened by 3 bases and J by 6 bases, with 13 bases between the two germline ends. Germline V CDR1 and CDR2: SGDLS, YYNGEE. The CDR3 has 14 residues. CDR3 DNA sequence: TGTGCCAGCAGCGCCGTGTCAGGGCGCAATGAGCAGTTCTTC. Its protein is CASSAVSGRNEQFF.

This chain connects TRBV29-1 to TRBJ2-5; 8 nucleotides line up with TRBD1. The CDR3 consists of 14 residues. J was trimmed by 3 bases and V by 6 bases; bases with no gene match: 9. Germline V CDR1 and CDR2: SQVTM, ANQGSEA. The DNA for the CDR3 is TGCAGCGTGGCCCAGGACAGGGAGAAAGAGACCCAGTACTTC. Amino acids: CSVAQDREKETQYF.

The chain carries TRBV7-8 and TRBJ1-2; TRBD1 is a possible D gene (6 bases). CDR3 size: 18 residues. Germline CDR1 reads SGHVS; CDR2 reads FQNEAQ. The V end was cut by 4 bases, the J end by 0 bases, with 21 bases between. CDR3 in amino acids: CASSSTHRERSPNYGYTF. CDR3 coding DNA: TGTGCCAGCAGCTCAACTCACAGGGAGCGATCACCTAACTATGGCTACACCTTC. Based on the CDR3 plus reference TRBV7-8 and TRBJ1-2, the full variable domain is GAGVSQSPRYKVAKRGQDVALRCDPISGHVSLFWYQQALGQGPEFLTYFQNEAQLDKSGLPSDRFFAERPEGSVSTLKIQRTQQEDSAVYLCASSSTHRERSPNYGYTFGSGTRLTVV.

V usage is TRBV12-3 or TRBV12-4 and J usage is TRBJ2-1; D perhaps matches TRBD2 (6 bases). The CDR3 is made up of 12 amino acids. Deletions cut 6 bases from V and 4 bases from J, with 7 bases between. CDR3 nucleotides: TGTGCCAGCAGCGGGAGATACAATGAGCAGTTCTTC. Translating gives CASSGRYNEQFF.

This chain connects TRBV7-8 to TRBJ1-2, with D possibly being TRBD1 (6 bases). The CDR3 loop spans 14 amino acids. Per germline, CDR1 SGHVS and CDR2 FQNEAQ. Trimming removed 2 bases from V and 6 bases from J, with 13 bases in between. The CDR3 region is CASSLRGQSDGYTF. As DNA, the CDR3 is TGTGCCAGCAGCTTACGGGGACAATCGGATGGCTACACCTTC.

The chain combines TRBV3-1 (or the pseudogene TRBV3-2) with TRBJ1-2; TRBD1 matches at 8 bases. Germline V gene lookup returns CDR1 LGHDT and CDR2 YNNKEL (reference sequence). V trimming: 0 bases; J trimming: 8 bases; junction bases outside the gene matches: 5. CDR3 length: 14 amino acids. The CDR3 spells CASSQDLTGEGYTF. The CDR3 DNA is TGTGCCAGCAGCCAAGATCTGACAGGGGAGGGCTACACCTTC.

CDR3 DNA sequence: TGTGCCAGTAGTATCTCTGACAGGCCCCAATTCCCCCAGCATTTT. This sequence encodes CASSISDRPQFPQHF. This rearrangement joins TRBV19 to TRBJ1-5; possibly TRBD1 for D (6 bases). Germline V gene data show CDR1 as LNHDA and CDR2 as SQIVND (reference sequence). The CDR3 consists of 15 residues. Trimming shortened V by 3 bases and J by 10 bases, and 19 bases separated the two germline ends.

The chain carries TRBV19 and TRBJ2-3, with D possibly being TRBD1 (6 bases). V gave up 5 bases and J gave up 4 bases, with 10 bases separating them. The germline V gene has CDR1 LNHDA and CDR2 SQIVND (reference sequence). The CDR3 consists of 13 residues. The CDR3, as DNA: TGTGCCAGTAGTGGGCCAGGGGCAGATACGCAGTATTTT. Translating gives CASSGPGADTQYF.

This clone was seen once. This sequence joins TRBV5-1 and TRBJ2-7; TRBD2 aligns across 8 bases. This CDR3 spans 16 amino acids. The ends lost 4 bases at V and 0 bases at J; junction bases unmatched: 9. Germline V gives CDR1 SGHRS, CDR2 YFSETQ. The CDR3 reads CASSPAGSGDSYEQYF. For the CDR3, the DNA is TGCGCCAGCAGCCCGGCGGGTAGCGGGGACTCCTACGAGCAGTACTTC.